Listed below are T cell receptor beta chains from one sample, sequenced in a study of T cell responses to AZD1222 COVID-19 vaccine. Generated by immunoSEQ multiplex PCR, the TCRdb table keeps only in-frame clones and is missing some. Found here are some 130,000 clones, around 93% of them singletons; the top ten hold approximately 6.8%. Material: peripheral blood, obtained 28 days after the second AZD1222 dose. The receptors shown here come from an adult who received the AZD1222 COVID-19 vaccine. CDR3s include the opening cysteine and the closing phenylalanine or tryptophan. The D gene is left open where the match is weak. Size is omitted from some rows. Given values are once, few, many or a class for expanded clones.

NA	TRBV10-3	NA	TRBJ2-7	CAISEPGQTEGYEQYF	TGTGCCATCAGTGAGCCCGGACAGACAGAGGGGTACGAGCAGTACTTC
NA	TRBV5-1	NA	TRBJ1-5	CASSLVGGNQPQHF	TGCGCCAGCAGCTTGGTCGGGGGCAATCAGCCCCAGCATTTT
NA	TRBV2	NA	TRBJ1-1	CASSELEPTNTEAFF	TGTGCCAGCAGTGAACTGGAACCTACGAACACTGAAGCTTTCTTT
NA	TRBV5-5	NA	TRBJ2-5	CASSLRESVGETQYF	TGTGCCAGCAGCTTGAGGGAATCGGTCGGAGAGACCCAGTACTTC
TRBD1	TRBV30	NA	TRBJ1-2	CAWRPLWDRQGYGYTF	TGTGCCTGGAGACCTCTTTGGGACAGGCAGGGCTATGGCTACACCTTC
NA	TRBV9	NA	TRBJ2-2	CASSLNPVGYPGELFF	TGTGCCAGCAGCCTAAACCCGGTGGGGTACCCCGGGGAGCTGTTTTTT
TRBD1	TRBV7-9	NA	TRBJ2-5	CASSLVVAGGRETQYF	TGTGCCAGCAGCTTAGTGGTGGCAGGGGGCAGGGAGACCCAGTACTTC
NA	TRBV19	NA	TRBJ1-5	CASSIVGDGNQPQHF	TGTGCCAGTAGTATAGTAGGGGATGGGAATCAGCCCCAGCATTTT
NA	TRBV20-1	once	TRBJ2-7	CSARGVFEQYF	TGCAGTGCTAGAGGGGTTTTCGAGCAGTACTTC
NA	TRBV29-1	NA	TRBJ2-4	CSVLQAVGAGIQYF	TGTAGCGTTCTACAGGCTGTAGGGGCGGGCATTCAGTACTTC
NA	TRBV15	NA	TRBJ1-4	CATSRVRVREKLFF	TGTGCCACCAGCAGAGTTAGGGTGCGGGAAAAACTGTTTTTT
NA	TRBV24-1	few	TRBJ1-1	CATSEGPGTEAFF	TGTGCCACCAGTGAGGGGCCGGGGACTGAAGCTTTCTTT
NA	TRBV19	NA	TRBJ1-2	CASSIGWPYYGYTF	TGTGCCAGTAGTATAGGCTGGCCCTACTATGGCTACACCTTC
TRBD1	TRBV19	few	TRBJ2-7	CASSIGTGRNEQYF	TGTGCCAGTAGTATTGGGACAGGGCGCAACGAGCAGTACTTC